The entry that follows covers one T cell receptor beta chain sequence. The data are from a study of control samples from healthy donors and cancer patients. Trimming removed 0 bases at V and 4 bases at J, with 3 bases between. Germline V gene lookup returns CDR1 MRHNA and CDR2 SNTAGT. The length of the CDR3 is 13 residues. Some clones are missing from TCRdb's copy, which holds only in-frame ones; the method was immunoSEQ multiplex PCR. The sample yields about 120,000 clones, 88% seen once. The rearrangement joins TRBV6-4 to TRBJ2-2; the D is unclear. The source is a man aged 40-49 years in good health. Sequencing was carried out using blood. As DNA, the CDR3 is TGTGCCAGCAGTGACTCGACCACCGGGGAGCTGTTTTTT. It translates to CASSDSTTGELFF.